The 7 T cell receptor beta chains in this list originate from one sample, sequenced in a study of T cell repertoires in cytomegalovirus infection. In TCRdb, the reads were re-called with MiXCR into one record per CDR3 protein. The data hold 150,000 to 200,000 distinct CDR3 sequences, with 28% observed a single time. The sequenced sample consisted of PBMCs. Source of these receptors: a human donor in good health (CMV status not recorded). Some clones in this sample may be carry-over from other donors' samples.

This chain links TRBV11-2 with TRBJ1-1; D possibly corresponds to TRBD1 (5 bases). This CDR3 comprises 16 residues. Germline V CDR1 and CDR2: SGHAT, FQNNGV. V shed 5 bases and J shed 0 bases, with 16 bases lying between them. The CDR3 nucleotides are TGTGCCAGCAGCCCGCGGGGGTCCCGCATGAACACTGAAGCTTTCTTT. Its protein product is CASSPRGSRMNTEAFF.

This clonotype was counted only a few times. The chain joins TRBV7-9 to TRBJ1-1, with 7 bases identical to TRBD1. Germline values: CDR1 SEHNR, CDR2 FQNEAQ (reference sequence). The ends lost 5 bases at V and 6 bases at J; junction bases unmatched: 9. The CDR3 runs to 14 residues. Written as DNA, the CDR3 is TGTGCCAGCAGCGTTGAGACAGGGAATGCTGAAGCTTTCTTT. It yields the protein CASSVETGNAEAFF.

The V gene is TRBV27, the J gene TRBJ2-1; D is uncertain. The germline gives CDR1 MNHEY, CDR2 SMNVEV (reference sequence). V was pared by 1 base and J by 0 bases, with 10 bases between. The CDR3 has 16 residues. CDR3 in amino acids: CASSLFGGSSYNEQFF. CDR3 DNA sequence: TGTGCCAGCAGTTTATTCGGCGGTAGCTCCTACAATGAGCAGTTCTTC.

The chain links TRBV4-3 to TRBJ1-3; D is uncertain. This CDR3 region has 18 residues. Germline V gene data show CDR1 as LGHNA and CDR2 as YSLEER. Trimming removed 0 bases at V and 2 bases at J, with 17 bases between. CDR3 bases: TGCGCCAGCAGCCAAGACCCCATACCGGTTGGTGCTGGAAACACCATATATTTT. It codes for CASSQDPIPVGAGNTIYF.

J is TRBJ2-5 and V is TRBV5-1, with a weak D call TRBD1 (6 bases). The germline gives CDR1 SGHRS, CDR2 YFSETQ. CDR3 length: 15 residues. The ends were cut back, 0 bases at V and 2 bases at J, with 11 bases in the middle. This CDR3 reads CASSLVGQRQETQYF. The DNA for the CDR3 is TGCGCCAGCAGCTTGGTCGGACAGCGGCAAGAGACCCAGTACTTC.

The chain is built from TRBV3-1 and TRBJ2-7, with 7 bases identical to TRBD1. CDR3 size: 14 residues. Germline CDR1 LGHDT, CDR2 YNNKEL (reference sequence). V gave up 1 base and J gave up 2 bases; unmatched junction bases: 2. The CDR3 nucleotides are TGTGCCAGCAGCCAAGCGGGACAGCCCTACGAGCAGTACTTC. Translation gives CASSQAGQPYEQYF.

CDR3 amino acids: CASSSTGGSEKLFF. The CDR3, as DNA: TGTGCCAGCAGTTCGACAGGGGGGAGCGAAAAACTGTTTTTT. The V gene is TRBV7-2, the J gene TRBJ1-4; 9 bases line up with TRBD1. Trimming at V came to 6 bases and at J to 8 bases, leaving 7 bases not matched to a gene. CDR1 and CDR2 (germline): SGHTA, FQGNSA. The CDR3 runs 14 residues.